This TCR beta chain was found in a study of spatial heterogeneity in lung cancer. Study summary: The study observed each unique TCR and UMI combination more than ten times on average in raw reads. Study-level results: Among tumor T cells, estimated coverage was about 7% for alpha chains and roughly 13% for beta chains. For expanded intratumoral alpha and beta TCRs, counts tracked tumor mutation counts.

On each TCR cDNA molecule, a unique molecular identifier was present. TCRdb passed the 5' RACE reads through MiXCR, listing each CDR3 protein once. The sample lists about 100,000 distinct CDR3 sequences, roughly 4.5% seen once, with about 20% in the top ten. This sample's time point: sample taken at primary tumor resection. The sample holds many counts of this clonotype. Its antigen is still unknown. The V and J ends lost 3 bases and 2 bases respectively, with 19 bases between them. CDR1 KGHSH and CDR2 LQKENI come from the germline V gene. The CDR3 totals 17 residues. This material consisted of lung tumor tissue, taken at surgery. The J gene is TRBJ1-1, the V gene TRBV18; D call uncertain. The sequence was collected from a male donor with early-stage non-small cell lung cancer. The CDR3 loop reads CASSPVGRTFQNTEAFF. The CDR3 DNA sequence: TGTGCCAGCTCACCGGTAGGACGGACTTTTCAAAACACTGAAGCTTTCTTT.